The clone carrying this T cell receptor beta chain has a handful of counts. Its antigen is as yet unknown. These data originate in a study of cytomegalovirus exposure and HLA in healthy donors. Study-level information: Among around 170 million T cells, an earlier analysis found roughly 110 million unique TCR beta sequences. Findings and limits, study-wide: Data from an earlier analysis indicated that most TCR beta V segments were productive either about 87% or about 30% of the time.

The V and J ends lost 5 bases and 8 bases respectively, with 18 bases between them. This CDR3 spans 14 amino acids. Germline lookup yields CDR1 SEHNR and CDR2 FQNEAQ (reference sequence). While unrecorded immune exposures were likely, the donors were nominally healthy when sampled. The study ran its PCR with 60 Vbeta and 13 Jbeta primers. Profiling relied on immunoSEQ multiplex PCR, and the TCRdb table lists in-frame clones only, not all of them. This sample has approximately 150,000 clones; about two thirds occur once, and the top ten carry around 2.8%. The source material was PBMCs. The receptor comes from a woman aged 25-40 years in good health and CMV-seronegative. V is TRBV7-9 and J is TRBJ1-2, with D possibly matching TRBD1 (5 bases). For the CDR3, the DNA is TGTGCCAGCAGCCCGGGTTGGGCCAGGGAAGGCTACACCTTC. This codes for CASSPGWAREGYTF. The full variable domain, in which reference TRBV7-9 and TRBJ1-2 provide the parts outside the CDR3, is DTGVSQNPRHKITKRGQNVTFRCDPISEHNRLYWYRQTLGQGPEFLTYFQNEAQLEKSRLLSDRFSAERPKGSFSTLEIQRTEQGDSAMYLCASSPGWAREGYTFGSGTRLTVV.